Each of the 32 T cell receptor beta chains below was sequenced from the same sample in a study of patients and donors after allogeneic stem cell transplantation (dated by TCRdb to between 2020 and 2021). Libraries came from RT-PCR. Sequencing used a NextSeq 550. TCRdb took the public reads, trimmed them with fastp at Q25, ran MiXCR for clone calling and kept in-frame beta chains. Entries are consolidated by CDR3 protein sequence, retaining the most common genes and DNA. The table for this sample lists 50,000 to 60,000 distinct CDR3 sequences; roughly 15% of them were counted only once. Around 32% of the sample comes from the top ten. Specimen: blood, either unsorted or a sorted T cell fraction (not recorded which). The receptors were sampled from a human donor who was either an allogeneic HSCT recipient or a stem cell or donor lymphocyte infusion donor (not recorded which). It is not recorded whose cells these are; they may come from a transplant donor.

This clonotype was seen many times. The V gene is TRBV29-1, the J gene TRBJ1-5; 7 bases fit TRBD1. Unmatched junction bases numbered 3, after V lost 4 bases and J lost 3 bases. The CDR3 contains 13 residues. Germline CDR1 reads SQVTM; CDR2 reads ANQGSEA. The CDR3 sequence is CSVVTGANQPQHF. The CDR3 DNA sequence: TGCAGCGTTGTAACAGGGGCCAATCAGCCCCAGCATTTT.

In this sample, this clonotype turned up many times. In nucleotides, the CDR3 is TGCAGTGCGAGGCCAGGGGGCTCTGGAAACACCATATATTTT. Translated: CSARPGGSGNTIYF. V gene TRBV20-1 combines with J gene TRBJ1-3; 7 nucleotides line up with TRBD1. CDR3 length: 14 residues. Trimming took 6 bases from V and 0 from J; bases not matched to a gene: 5. CDR1 and CDR2 (germline): DFQATT, SNEGSKA (reference sequence).

Comments on this clonotype: A much larger clone differs from this one at a single base, so this may be a read error. This chain links TRBV24-1 with TRBJ1-1; D remains unclear. Germline CDR1 is KGHDR and CDR2 is SFDVKD. The CDR3 totals 13 residues. Here the CDR3 reads CSTSFSGDTEAFF. The DNA for the CDR3 is TGTTCCACCAGTTTCTCGGGCGACACTGAAGCTTTCTTT.

The sample holds a few counts of this clonotype. V is TRBV20-1 and J is TRBJ1-5; tentatively, D is TRBD1 (6 bases). Looked up from germline, CDR1 is DFQATT and CDR2 is SNEGSKA (reference sequence). Trimming stripped 6 bases from V and 5 bases from J, with 17 bases between. The CDR3 length is 14 residues. CDR3 DNA sequence: TGCAGTGCCCTTATAAAGGGGGTCTATCAGCCCCAGCATTTT. It yields the protein CSALIKGVYQPQHF.

J is TRBJ2-1 and V is TRBV6-1; D not resolved. Germline-derived CDR1 and CDR2 are MNHNS and SASEGT. Trimming pared 0 bases from V and 3 bases from J, leaving 21 bases between. The CDR3 extends over 19 amino acids. The CDR3 reads CASSEAVGLYELFYNEQFF. As DNA, the CDR3 is TGTGCCAGCAGTGAAGCTGTAGGGTTATACGAGCTTTTCTACAATGAGCAGTTCTTC.

CDR3 coding DNA: TGTGCCAGCAGCCAAACTAGCGGGCCCCCCTACGAGCAGTACTTC. Its protein product is CASSQTSGPPYEQYF. The rearrangement uses TRBV3-1 and TRBJ2-7, with 9 bases identical to TRBD2. Germline assignment: CDR1 LGHDT and CDR2 YNNKEL (reference sequence). The CDR3 covers 15 residues. V trimming: 2 bases; J trimming: 2 bases; junction bases outside the gene matches: 4.

Worth noting for this clonotype: A much larger clone is a single base away; this may be a read error. The chain employs TRBV18 and TRBJ1-2, with D maybe TRBD1 (6 bases). The germline V gene has CDR1 KGHSH and CDR2 LQKENI. Trimming took 0 bases from V and 4 from J, leaving 12 bases between them. The CDR3 is made up of 15 amino acids. CDR3 coding DNA: TGTGCCAGCTCACCACCGAATAAACAGGGCTATGGCTACACCTTC. This encodes CASSPPNKQGYGYTF.

The rearrangement uses TRBV11-2 and TRBJ1-2; no firm D call. The length of the CDR3 is 16 residues. Germline V gives CDR1 SGHAT, CDR2 FQNNGV. V shed 2 bases and J shed 0 bases, with 13 bases lying between them. The CDR3 nucleotides are TGTGCCAGCAGCTTACGGTACCGGAGGCCTAACTATGGCTACACCTTC. Amino acids: CASSLRYRRPNYGYTF.

The rearrangement joins TRBV24-1 to TRBJ2-3; D is perhaps TRBD2 (6 bases). The CDR3 is made up of 12 amino acids. The V gene lost 11 bases and the J gene lost 6 bases, with 14 bases spanning the gap. Germline loops: CDR1 KGHDR, CDR2 SFDVKD. The CDR3: CASTDGGDTQYF. CDR3 sequence (DNA): TGTGCCAGTACGGACGGAGGGGATACGCAGTATTTT.

This clonotype was seen ten or more times. The chain carries TRBV7-9 and TRBJ2-7; D gene uncertain. V dropped 5 bases and J dropped 3 bases, with 14 bases sitting between them. Germline V gene sequence: CDR1 SEHNR, CDR2 FQNEAQ (reference sequence). This CDR3 has 14 amino acids. Here the CDR3 DNA reads TGTGCCAGCAGCGCGACCTTGCACGGCTACGAGCAGTACTTC. This codes for CASSATLHGYEQYF.

In its sample, this clonotype was seen a few times. The V and J genes are TRBV5-5 and TRBJ2-1, with TRBD2 identical over 14 bases. Per germline, CDR1 SGHKS and CDR2 YYEKEE (reference sequence). This CDR3 is built from 17 residues. V lost 4 bases to trimming and J lost 4 bases; unmatched junction nucleotides: 7. The CDR3 DNA is TGTGCCAGCAGCACGGGACTAGCGGGAGTAAGGTACAATGAGCAGTTCTTC. Protein: CASSTGLAGVRYNEQFF.

This clonotype was detected a few times. This chain connects TRBV20-1 to TRBJ2-2; D is uncertain. The CDR3 has 12 amino acids. V was pared by 5 bases and J by 5 bases, with 9 bases between. Germline V gene data show CDR1 as DFQATT and CDR2 as SNEGSKA (reference sequence). As DNA, the CDR3 is TGCAGTGCTGAGATGGGTACCGGGGAGCTGTTTTTT. It translates to CSAEMGTGELFF.

This clonotype was counted at least ten times. The rearrangement joins TRBV25-1 to TRBJ2-7; D may be TRBD2 (7 bases). This CDR3 has 13 residues. V was cut by 6 bases and J by 2 bases, with 11 bases left in between. The germline gives CDR1 MGHDK, CDR2 SYGVNS. This CDR3 reads CASSRGLPYEQYF. The CDR3 region has the DNA TGTGCCAGCAGCAGGGGACTACCCTACGAGCAGTACTTC.

A few counts support this clonotype. The chain links TRBV7-9 to TRBJ2-1, with D perhaps being TRBD1 or TRBD2 (5 bases each). The CDR3 totals 16 residues. Trimming removed 4 bases from V and 4 bases from J, with 17 bases in between. Per germline, CDR1 SEHNR and CDR2 FQNEAQ (reference sequence). Here the CDR3 DNA reads TGTGCCAGCAGCTCCTCCCGGGACCTGAGGTACAATGAGCAGTTCTTC. As protein: CASSSSRDLRYNEQFF. The full variable domain, in which reference TRBV7-9 and TRBJ2-1 provide the parts outside the CDR3, is DTGVSQNPRHKITKRGQNVTFRCDPISEHNRLYWYRQTLGQGPEFLTYFQNEAQLEKSRLLSDRFSAERPKGSFSTLEIQRTEQGDSAMYLCASSSSRDLRYNEQFFGPGTRLTVL.

This clonotype came up many times. The chain has TRBV25-1 and TRBJ1-2; D might be TRBD1 (5 bases). The V gene's germline CDR1 is MGHDK and CDR2 SYGVNS. V lost 7 bases and J lost 4, with 16 bases in between. CDR3 length: 14 amino acids. The CDR3: CASNPAGGSYGYTF. CDR3 in DNA: TGTGCCAGCAACCCAGCGGGGGGATCCTATGGCTACACCTTC.

In its sample, this clonotype was seen many times. V gene TRBV5-1 combines with J gene TRBJ2-7, with 8 nucleotides matching TRBD2. Germline assignment: CDR1 SGHRS and CDR2 YFSETQ. The CDR3 covers 16 residues. V shed 3 bases, J shed 6 bases, and the junction held 14 bases outside the gene matches. The CDR3 nucleotides are TGCGCCAGCAGCTCTAGTTTACGGGAGGGAATCCTCGAGCAGTACTTC. This encodes CASSSSLREGILEQYF.

V and J are TRBV9 and TRBJ2-7; TRBD2 agrees at 12 bases. The CDR3 runs 16 residues. Trimming removed 6 bases from V and 6 bases from J; junction bases left unmatched: 13. Per germline, CDR1 SGDLS and CDR2 YYNGEE. The CDR3 nucleotides read TGTGCCAGCAAGGATACTAGCGGGGGGATTGTGCGCGAGCAGTACTTC. It specifies CASKDTSGGIVREQYF.

V and J are TRBV13 and TRBJ2-2; no reliable D call. This CDR3 comprises 15 residues. Trimming took off 0 bases at V and 2 bases at J, with 7 bases between the two ends. Looked up from germline, CDR1 is PRHDT and CDR2 is FYEKMQ (reference sequence). CDR3 protein: CASSLGGFNTGELFF. DNA of the CDR3: TGTGCCAGCAGCTTAGGGGGTTTCAACACCGGGGAGCTGTTTTTT.

This clonotype was recorded at least ten times. The chain has TRBV6-5 and TRBJ1-1, with a possible D match to TRBD1 (6 bases). The V end was cut by 2 bases, the J end by 4 bases, with 8 bases between. The germline gives CDR1 MNHEY, CDR2 SVGAGI. The CDR3 runs 13 residues. The CDR3 coding sequence is TGTGCCAGCAGTTACGGGGGGGCCACTGAAGCTTTCTTT. Protein product: CASSYGGATEAFF.

This clonotype was seen a handful of times. The CDR3 reads CASSLARETQYF. Here the CDR3 DNA reads TGTGCCAGCAGCTTAGCGCGCGAGACCCAGTACTTC. The V and J genes are TRBV11-2 and TRBJ2-5, with D unclear. Trimming pared 1 base from V and 5 bases from J, leaving 5 bases between. CDR3 length: 12 residues. CDR1 and CDR2 (germline): SGHAT, FQNNGV.

This clonotype was seen many times. The V call is TRBV6-5, the J call TRBJ1-5, with D possibly TRBD1 on 6 matching bases. V lost 4 bases and J lost 1, with 11 bases in between. Germline CDR1 reads MNHEY; CDR2 reads SVGAGI. The CDR3 sequence is 15 residues long. CDR3 amino acids: CASSSDRRSNQPQHF. DNA of the CDR3: TGTGCCAGCAGTTCCGACAGGAGGAGCAATCAGCCCCAGCATTTT.

CDR3 protein: CASSLLLAGSTDTQYF. CDR3 nucleotides: TGTGCCAGCAGCTTATTGCTAGCGGGGAGCACAGATACGCAGTATTTT. J is TRBJ2-3 and V is TRBV7-8; 9 bases align to TRBD2. J lost 0 bases, V lost 2 bases, and 3 bases had no gene match. In germline, CDR1 is SGHVS, CDR2 FQNEAQ. The CDR3 length is 16 residues.

V and J are TRBV20-1 and TRBJ2-3, with 7 bases lining up with TRBD2. Per the germline V gene, CDR1 is DFQATT and CDR2 is SNEGSKA (reference sequence). The CDR3 has 14 residues. V lost 4 bases to trimming and J lost 2 bases; unmatched junction nucleotides: 6. CDR3 protein: CSAIGREYTDTQYF. The CDR3 DNA follows: TGCAGTGCTATAGGGCGGGAGTACACAGATACGCAGTATTTT.

In this sample, this clonotype turned up many times. The chain links TRBV29-1 to TRBJ2-1; TRBD2 matches at 11 bases. The germline V gene has CDR1 SQVTM and CDR2 ANQGSEA. The CDR3 sequence is 13 residues long. In nucleotides, the CDR3 is TGCAGTGCCACTAGCGGGAGCCCTAATGAGCAGTTCTTC. It encodes CSATSGSPNEQFF.

This clonotype has ten or more counts. The CDR3 coding sequence is TGCGCCAGCAGTGAGGGGGCCGGGGAGCTGTTTTTT. It translates to CASSEGAGELFF. This chain uses TRBV10-1 with TRBJ2-2; D call uncertain. The CDR3 sequence is 12 residues long. Germline V lookup: CDR1 WNHNN, CDR2 SYGVQD (reference sequence). The V end was cut by 2 bases, the J end by 6 bases, with 4 bases between.

A few counts support this clonotype. The chain uses TRBV19 and TRBJ1-5; 7 bases match TRBD1. Trimming took 4 bases from V and 2 from J; bases not matched to a gene: 2. Germline V gives CDR1 LNHDA, CDR2 SQIVND (reference sequence). The CDR3 is 14 residues long. CDR3 region: CASSSTGGNQPQHF. CDR3 in DNA: TGTGCCAGTAGTAGCACAGGGGGCAATCAGCCCCAGCATTTT.

This clonotype was counted at least ten times. The J gene is TRBJ2-7, the V gene TRBV29-1, with 7 positions matching TRBD1. CDR3 length: 13 residues. V shed 8 bases, J shed 1 base, and the junction held 8 bases outside the gene matches. Germline V gives CDR1 SQVTM, CDR2 ANQGSEA. The CDR3 sequence is CSTKGTASYEQYF. Written as DNA, the CDR3 is TGCAGCACAAAAGGGACAGCATCCTACGAGCAGTACTTC.

The rearrangement joins TRBV20-1 to TRBJ2-7; possibly TRBD2 for D (6 bases). CDR3 length: 14 amino acids. The germline gives CDR1 DFQATT, CDR2 SNEGSKA (reference sequence). V lost 6 bases and J 4 bases, leaving 19 bases between the germline ends. The CDR3 reads CSATQGLMIYEQYF. The CDR3 bases are TGCAGTGCCACCCAGGGACTGATGATTTACGAGCAGTACTTC.

This clonotype came up a few times. J is TRBJ2-1 and V is TRBV7-9, with 8 bases fitting TRBD2. The germline V gene encodes CDR1 SEHNR and CDR2 FQNEAQ (reference sequence). The V and J ends lost 4 bases and 8 bases, in that order; junction bases with no gene match: 10. There are 15 residues in the CDR3. The CDR3, as DNA: TGTGCCAGCAGCTGGGGGACTAGTGGCGCGGATGAGCAGTTCTTC. This encodes CASSWGTSGADEQFF.

This clonotype was observed a few times. The gene calls are TRBV7-9 and TRBJ1-3; D is undetermined. Between the trimmed V and J ends, which lost 10 bases and 8 bases, there was a span of 12 bases. Germline CDR1 reads SEHNR; CDR2 reads FQNEAQ (reference sequence). The CDR3 spans 11 residues. CDR3 DNA sequence: TGTGCCAACGACCGGCTGGACACCATATATTTT. Residues: CANDRLDTIYF. Drawing the rest from reference TRBV7-9 and TRBJ1-3, the complete variable domain is DTGVSQNPRHKITKRGQNVTFRCDPISEHNRLYWYRQTLGQGPEFLTYFQNEAQLEKSRLLSDRFSAERPKGSFSTLEIQRTEQGDSAMYLCANDRLDTIYFGEGSWLTVV.

This clonotype was recorded a few times. V gene TRBV6-5 combines with J gene TRBJ2-1; 13 positions match TRBD2. The CDR3 contains 15 residues. After removal of 10 bases from V and 5 bases from J, the junction contained 8 bases not matched to a gene. CDR1 and CDR2 (germline): MNHEY, SVGAGI. CDR3 in DNA: TGTGCCACTTCAACTAGCGGGGGGGTGCACAATGAGCAGTTCTTC. This translates into CATSTSGGVHNEQFF.

The chain links TRBV27 to TRBJ2-7, with 8 nucleotides matching TRBD2. The germline V gene has CDR1 MNHEY and CDR2 SMNVEV (reference sequence). The CDR3 length is 16 residues. The trim removed 5 bases at V and 2 bases at J, leaving 11 bases unmatched. The CDR3 loop is CASSPNSGDLTYEQYF. CDR3 nucleotide sequence: TGTGCCAGCAGTCCGAATAGCGGGGACCTCACCTACGAGCAGTACTTC.